This T cell receptor beta chain was identified during a study of blood T cell repertoires in COVID-19 (dated by TCRdb to 2020 to 2022). Notes on the research overall: The collaborator samples originated in the United States, Italy and Spain and spanned the acute and convalescent phases of COVID-19. The samples were drawn from two sources: the first 160 participants of the ongoing ImmuneRACE study, and fewer than 1,500 subjects contributed by 6 global collaborators. The repertoires were made available in a free public database intended to serve as a resource for research on the immune response to SARS-CoV-2. Where available, HLA class I and class II types were taken from metadata supplied by the sample provider and were not determined by assay-based typing. The prospective study material was composed of cDNA or gDNA derived from T cells, B-cell-depleted T cells, or PBMCs. Nearly every sample came with metadata listing a de-identified subject ID, COVID-19 status, age in years and sex. The dataset comprised deeply sampled blood TCRbeta repertoires from subjects exposed to, actively infected with, or recovered from COVID-19.

Results the study describes overall, beyond this receptor: Clinical and demographic metadata were provided uncurated, with the amount varying by source and participant.

One collaborating source in Seattle enrolled patients during active infection and followed them longitudinally through the course of disease. Collaborating institutions collected whole blood in K2EDTA tubes following their own protocols. For TCRbeta analysis, collaborators shipped samples in one of three forms: frozen whole blood, isolated PBMCs, or DNA extracted from either of those sample types. TCRbeta CDR3 regions were amplified from genomic DNA using the immunoSEQ Assay, a bias-controlled multiplex PCR. The original pipeline was this. The number of nucleated cells in each sample was estimated from the amplification of reference gene primers within the assay. To quantify the absolute abundance of each unique TCRbeta CDR3 rearrangement, sequence reads were collapsed and filtered. For each sample, productive Simpson clonality was calculated as the square root of Simpson's diversity index over productive rearrangements. TCRdb obtained this table from immuneACCESS and retained in-frame rearrangements with V and J assigned. These tables miss some clones; where compared with another copy, unresolved V genes account for less than half of the shortfall, and the remainder is unexplained. V and J calls and clone size are given by that table; D and trimming were obtained from the DNA. The sample records around 260,000 clones, 80% to 95% of which are singletons. Over 2% of the sample goes to the ten largest clones.

V is reduced by 2 bases and J by 1 base, leaving a spacing of 9 bases between them. The CDR3 runs 14 amino acids, cysteine and phenylalanine included. Solely the CDR3 DNA is kept, with 42 bases framed from the first base. CDR1 and CDR2 are drawn from the germline V gene (reference sequence): LGHDT, YNNKEL. Concerning this clone: Its antigen is still unknown. Base quality data are lacking; no much larger clone is found one base away.

In this chain, TRBV3-1 (or the pseudogene TRBV3-2) is recombined with TRBJ2-7, with the D gene too uncertain to name. The sequenced material came from peripheral blood. The clonotype was recovered from a woman in her thirties with COVID-19, enrolled during active disease. The nucleotides are TGTGCCAGCAGCCAACAATCCCTATCCTACGAGCAGTACTTC. It translates as CASSQQSLSYEQYF.